This T cell receptor (beta chain) was captured by sequencing in a study of technical replicates of blood from a handful of donors. Method: immunoSEQ multiplex PCR; TCRdb's copy keeps in-frame clones and lacks some. The sample has 75,000 to 100,000 clones, roughly 94% seen once. The V end was cut by 4 bases, the J end by 1 base, with 23 bases between. The CDR3 is made up of 18 amino acids. Germline CDR1 reads SGHDT; CDR2 reads YYEEEE. The origin of this receptor is a human donor in good health. Sequenced material: T cells isolated from PBMCs. The chain links TRBV5-6 to TRBJ1-1; a possible D gene is TRBD1 (5 bases). The CDR3 DNA is TGTGCCAGCAGCGTAACCAAACTTCTGGACAAGACGAACACTGAAGCTTTCTTT. This translates into CASSVTKLLDKTNTEAFF.